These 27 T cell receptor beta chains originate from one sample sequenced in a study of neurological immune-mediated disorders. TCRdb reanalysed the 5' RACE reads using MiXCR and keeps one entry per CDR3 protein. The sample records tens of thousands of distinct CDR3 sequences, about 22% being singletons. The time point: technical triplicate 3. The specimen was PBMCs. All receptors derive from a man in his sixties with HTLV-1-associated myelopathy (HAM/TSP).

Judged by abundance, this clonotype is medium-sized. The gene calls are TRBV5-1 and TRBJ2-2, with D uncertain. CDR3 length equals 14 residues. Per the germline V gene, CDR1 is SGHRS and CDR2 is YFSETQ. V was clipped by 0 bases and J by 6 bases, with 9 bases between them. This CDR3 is CASSLAEVPGELFF. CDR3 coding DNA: TGCGCCAGCAGCTTGGCCGAGGTTCCCGGGGAGCTGTTTTTT.

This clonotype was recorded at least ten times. The CDR3 reads CATSRDGRQGASLFF. The CDR3 coding sequence is TGTGCCACCAGCAGAGATGGGAGACAGGGGGCAAGCCTGTTTTTT. The chain couples TRBV15 to TRBJ1-4; 10 positions agree with TRBD1. V was pared by 0 bases and J by 14 bases, with 9 bases of the junction left unmatched. The CDR3 totals 15 residues. Germline V gives CDR1 LNHNV, CDR2 YYDKDF (reference sequence).

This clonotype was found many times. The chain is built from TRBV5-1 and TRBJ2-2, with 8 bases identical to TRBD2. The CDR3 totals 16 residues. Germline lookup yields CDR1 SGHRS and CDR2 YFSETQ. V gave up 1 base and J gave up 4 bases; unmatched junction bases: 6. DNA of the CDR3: TGCGCCAGCAGCTTGATCGCGGGAGGTGGCACCGGGGAGCTGTTTTTT. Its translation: CASSLIAGGGTGELFF.

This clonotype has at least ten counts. The CDR3 region has the DNA TGCAGCGCCTCGGGACAAACTAATGAAAAACTGTTTTTT. It yields the protein CSASGQTNEKLFF. The V and J genes are TRBV29-1 and TRBJ1-4; perhaps TRBD1 as D (6 bases). Germline values: CDR1 SQVTM, CDR2 ANQGSEA. This CDR3 has 13 residues. Trimming left V 7 bases short and J 1 base short, with 10 bases between.

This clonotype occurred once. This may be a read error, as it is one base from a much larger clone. The CDR3 here is CASSLDIDEQYF. The CDR3 region has the DNA TGTGCCAGCTCATTGGACATAGACGAGCAGTACTTC. The chain combines TRBV18 with TRBJ2-7, with TRBD1 as a possible D gene (5 bases). Trimming removed 5 bases from V and 5 bases from J, with 10 bases in between. Germline V CDR1 and CDR2: KGHSH, LQKENI. The CDR3 consists of 12 residues.

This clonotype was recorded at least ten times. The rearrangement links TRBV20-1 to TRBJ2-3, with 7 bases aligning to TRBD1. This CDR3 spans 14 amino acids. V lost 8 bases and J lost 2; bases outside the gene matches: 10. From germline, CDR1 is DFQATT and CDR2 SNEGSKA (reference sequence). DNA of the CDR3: TGCAGTCCCCTGTCAGGGGGAGCCACAGATACGCAGTATTTT. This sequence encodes CSPLSGGATDTQYF.

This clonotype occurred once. The CDR3 loop is CASTQGGRGELFF. In nucleotides, the CDR3 is TGTGCCAGCACTCAGGGGGGGCGCGGGGAGCTGTTTTTT. The V gene is TRBV6-6, the J gene TRBJ2-2, with D possibly called TRBD1 or TRBD2 (7 bases each). Germline-derived CDR1 and CDR2 are MNHNY and SVGAGI (reference sequence). The ends were cut back, 7 bases at V and 7 bases at J, with 13 bases in the middle. The CDR3 spans 13 residues.

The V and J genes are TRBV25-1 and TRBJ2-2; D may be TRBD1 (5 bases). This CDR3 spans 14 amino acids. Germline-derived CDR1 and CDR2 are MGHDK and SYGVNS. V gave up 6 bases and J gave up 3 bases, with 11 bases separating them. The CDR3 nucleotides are TGTGCCAGCAGGGCACAGGATTACACCGGGGAGCTGTTTTTT. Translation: CASRAQDYTGELFF.

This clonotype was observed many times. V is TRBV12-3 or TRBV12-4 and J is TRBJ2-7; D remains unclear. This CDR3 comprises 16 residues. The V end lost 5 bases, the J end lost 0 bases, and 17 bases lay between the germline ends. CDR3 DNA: TGTGCCAGCAGTCCCACTCGGGTCCCGAGCTCCTACGAGCAGTACTTC. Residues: CASSPTRVPSSYEQYF.

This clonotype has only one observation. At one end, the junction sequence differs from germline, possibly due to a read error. The CDR3 loop reads CANSPLGDLNTEDFF. The CDR3 DNA is TGTGCCAACAGCCCCCTCGGGGACCTGAACACTGAAGATTTCTTT. J is TRBJ1-1 and V is TRBV5-8, with D maybe TRBD1 (5 bases). CDR1 SGHTS and CDR2 YDEGEE come from the germline V gene. The CDR3 covers 15 residues.

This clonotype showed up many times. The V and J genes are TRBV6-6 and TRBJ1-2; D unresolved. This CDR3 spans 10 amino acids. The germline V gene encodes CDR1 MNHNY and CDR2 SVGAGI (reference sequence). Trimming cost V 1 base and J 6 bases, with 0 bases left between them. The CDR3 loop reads CASSYYGYTF. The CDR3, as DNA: TGTGCCAGCAGTTACTATGGCTACACCTTC.

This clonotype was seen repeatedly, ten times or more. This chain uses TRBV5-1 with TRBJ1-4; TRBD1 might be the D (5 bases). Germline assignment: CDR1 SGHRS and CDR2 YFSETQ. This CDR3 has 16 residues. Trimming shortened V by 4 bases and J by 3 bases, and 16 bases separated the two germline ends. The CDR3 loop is CASSEEGVWANEKLFF. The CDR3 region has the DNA TGCGCCAGCAGCGAGGAAGGGGTCTGGGCTAATGAAAAACTGTTTTTT. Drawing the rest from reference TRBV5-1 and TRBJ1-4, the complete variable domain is KAGVTQTPRYLIKTRGQQVTLSCSPISGHRSVSWYQQTPGQGLQFLFEYFSETQRNKGNFPGRFSGRQFSNSRSEMNVSTLELGDSALYLCASSEEGVWANEKLFFGSGTQLSVL.

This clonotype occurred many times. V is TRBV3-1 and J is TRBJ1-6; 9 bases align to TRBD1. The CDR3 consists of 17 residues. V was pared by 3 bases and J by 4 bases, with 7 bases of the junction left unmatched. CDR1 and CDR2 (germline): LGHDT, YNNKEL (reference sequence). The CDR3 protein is CASSQGRTGAYNSPLHF. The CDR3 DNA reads TGTGCCAGCAGCCAGGGGCGGACAGGGGCATATAATTCACCCCTCCACTTT.

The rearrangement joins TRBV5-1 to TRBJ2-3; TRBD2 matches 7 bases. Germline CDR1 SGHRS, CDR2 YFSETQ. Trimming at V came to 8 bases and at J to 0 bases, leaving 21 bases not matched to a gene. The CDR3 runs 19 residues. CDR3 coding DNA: TGCGCCAGAAGCAGGCGACCCAGCGGGAAGGAAGGCAGCACAGATACGCAGTATTTT. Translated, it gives CARSRRPSGKEGSTDTQYF.

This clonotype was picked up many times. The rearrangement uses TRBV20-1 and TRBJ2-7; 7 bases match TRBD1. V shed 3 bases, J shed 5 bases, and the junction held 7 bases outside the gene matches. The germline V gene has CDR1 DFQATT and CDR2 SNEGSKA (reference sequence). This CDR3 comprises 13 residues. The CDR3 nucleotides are TGCAGTGCTAGCAATCCACAGGGGCACGAGCAGTACTTC. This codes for CSASNPQGHEQYF.

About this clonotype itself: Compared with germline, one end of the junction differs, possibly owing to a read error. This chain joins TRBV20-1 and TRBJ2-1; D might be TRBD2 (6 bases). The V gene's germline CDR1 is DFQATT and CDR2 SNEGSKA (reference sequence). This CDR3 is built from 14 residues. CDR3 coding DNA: TGCAGTGCCGATACTAGCAGGAGTCTTACTGAGCGGTTCTTC. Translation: CSADTSRSLTERFF.

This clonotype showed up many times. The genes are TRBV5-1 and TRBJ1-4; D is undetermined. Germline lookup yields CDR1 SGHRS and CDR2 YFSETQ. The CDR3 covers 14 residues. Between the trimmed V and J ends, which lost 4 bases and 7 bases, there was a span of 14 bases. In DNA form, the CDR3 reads TGCGCCAGCAGCCTAGAGGCGGGAGGTGAAAAACTGTTTTTT. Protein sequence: CASSLEAGGEKLFF.

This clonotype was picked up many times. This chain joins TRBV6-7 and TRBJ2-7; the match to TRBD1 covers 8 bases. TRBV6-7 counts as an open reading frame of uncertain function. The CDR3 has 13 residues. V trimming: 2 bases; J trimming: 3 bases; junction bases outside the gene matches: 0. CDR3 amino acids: CASSYTGGYEQYF. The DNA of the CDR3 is TGTGCCAGCAGTTACACAGGGGGCTACGAGCAGTACTTC.

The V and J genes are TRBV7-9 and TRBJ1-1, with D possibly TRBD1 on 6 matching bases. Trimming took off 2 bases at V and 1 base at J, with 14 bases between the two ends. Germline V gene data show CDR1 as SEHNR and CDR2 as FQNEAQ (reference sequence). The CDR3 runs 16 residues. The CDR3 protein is CASSLRYRGRNTEAFF. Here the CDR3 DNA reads TGTGCCAGCAGCTTAAGATATCGGGGGCGGAACACTGAAGCTTTCTTT. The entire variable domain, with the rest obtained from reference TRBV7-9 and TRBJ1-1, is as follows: DTGVSQNPRHKITKRGQNVTFRCDPISEHNRLYWYRQTLGQGPEFLTYFQNEAQLEKSRLLSDRFSAERPKGSFSTLEIQRTEQGDSAMYLCASSLRYRGRNTEAFFGQGTRLTVV.

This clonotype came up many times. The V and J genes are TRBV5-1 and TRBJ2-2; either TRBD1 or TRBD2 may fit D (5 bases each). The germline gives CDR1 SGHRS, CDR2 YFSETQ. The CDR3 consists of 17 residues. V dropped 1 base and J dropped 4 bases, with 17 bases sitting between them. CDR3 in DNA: TGCGCCAGCAGCTTGAGAGCGGCAGGGCGGGTCACCGGGGAGCTGTTTTTT. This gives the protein CASSLRAAGRVTGELFF.

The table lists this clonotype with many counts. CDR3 in amino acids: CASSHLEGTEAFF. DNA for the CDR3: TGTGCCAGCAGCCACCTGGAAGGAACTGAAGCTTTCTTT. The chain carries TRBV3-1 and TRBJ1-1, with D hard to call. V was trimmed by 3 bases and J by 5 bases, leaving 10 bases between them. CDR3 length equals 13 residues. The germline V gene encodes CDR1 LGHDT and CDR2 YNNKEL (reference sequence).

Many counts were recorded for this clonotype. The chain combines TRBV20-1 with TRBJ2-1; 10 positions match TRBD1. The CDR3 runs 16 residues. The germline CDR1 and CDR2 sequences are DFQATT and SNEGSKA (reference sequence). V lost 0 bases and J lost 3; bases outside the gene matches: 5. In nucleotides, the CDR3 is TGCAGTGCTAGAGATCGGACAGGGGGTTTCTACAATGAGCAGTTCTTC. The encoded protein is CSARDRTGGFYNEQFF.

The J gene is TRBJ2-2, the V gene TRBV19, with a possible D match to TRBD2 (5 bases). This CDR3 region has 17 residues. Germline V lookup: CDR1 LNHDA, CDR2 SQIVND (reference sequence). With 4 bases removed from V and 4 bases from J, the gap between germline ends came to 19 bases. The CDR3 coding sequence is TGTGCCAGTAGTACAGAGTGGACGTCCGCGGGCACCGGGGAGCTGTTTTTT. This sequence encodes CASSTEWTSAGTGELFF.

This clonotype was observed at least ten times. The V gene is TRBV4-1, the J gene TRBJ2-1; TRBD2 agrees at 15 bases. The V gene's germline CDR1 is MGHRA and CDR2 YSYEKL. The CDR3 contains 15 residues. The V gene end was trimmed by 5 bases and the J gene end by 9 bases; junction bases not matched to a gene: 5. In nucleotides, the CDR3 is TGCGCCAGCAGCTATGGACTAGCGGGAGGGTCTGAGCAGTTCTTC. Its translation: CASSYGLAGGSEQFF.

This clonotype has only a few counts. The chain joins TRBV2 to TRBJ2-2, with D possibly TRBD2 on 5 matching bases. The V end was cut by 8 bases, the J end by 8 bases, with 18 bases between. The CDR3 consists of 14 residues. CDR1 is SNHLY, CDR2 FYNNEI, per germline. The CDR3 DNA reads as TGTGCCAGCGGGTCGGGGTCCCAGATAGGGGAGCTGTTTTTT. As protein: CASGSGSQIGELFF.

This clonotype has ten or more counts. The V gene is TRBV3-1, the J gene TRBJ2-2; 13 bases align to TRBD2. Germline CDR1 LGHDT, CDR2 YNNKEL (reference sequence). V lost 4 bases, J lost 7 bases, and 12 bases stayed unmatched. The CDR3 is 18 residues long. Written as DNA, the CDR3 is TGTGCCAGCAGCCGCTTAGGACTAGCGGGAGTTGGAAGCGGGGAGCTGTTTTTT. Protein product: CASSRLGLAGVGSGELFF.

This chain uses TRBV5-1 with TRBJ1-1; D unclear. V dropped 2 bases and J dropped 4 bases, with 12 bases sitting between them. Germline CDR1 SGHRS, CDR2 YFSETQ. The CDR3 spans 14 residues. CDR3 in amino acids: CASSLNGFGTEAFF. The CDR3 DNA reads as TGCGCCAGCAGCTTAAACGGGTTTGGCACTGAAGCTTTCTTT.